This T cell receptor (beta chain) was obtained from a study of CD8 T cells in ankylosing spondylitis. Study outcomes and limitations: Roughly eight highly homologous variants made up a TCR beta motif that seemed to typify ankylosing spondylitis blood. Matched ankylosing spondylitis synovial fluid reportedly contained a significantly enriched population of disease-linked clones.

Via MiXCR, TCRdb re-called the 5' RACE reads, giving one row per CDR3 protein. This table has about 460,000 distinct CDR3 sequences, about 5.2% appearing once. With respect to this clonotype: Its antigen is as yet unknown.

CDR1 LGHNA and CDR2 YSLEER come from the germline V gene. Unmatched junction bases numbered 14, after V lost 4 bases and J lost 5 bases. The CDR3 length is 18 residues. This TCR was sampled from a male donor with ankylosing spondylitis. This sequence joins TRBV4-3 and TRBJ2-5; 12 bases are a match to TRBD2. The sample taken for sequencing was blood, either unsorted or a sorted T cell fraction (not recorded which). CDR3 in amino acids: CASSPKRTSGMTWETQYF. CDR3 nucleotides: TGCGCCAGCAGCCCCAAAAGGACTAGCGGGATGACCTGGGAGACCCAGTACTTC.